Listed here are 5 T cell receptor beta chains from one sample, sequenced in a study of beta chain features in type 1 diabetes (dated by TCRdb to between 2017 and 2018). The full study reports these points: A moderate but significant shortening of TCRB CDR3 length was observed in type 1 diabetes patients in all four CD4+ subsets.

Their antigens are not known. Libraries were constructed by the immunoSEQ multiplex PCR assay. The entire amount of isolated RNA was reverse transcribed using the High Capacity cDNA Reverse Transcription Kit, so the sequenced TCRB transcripts were expressed ones. TCRdb obtained this table from immuneACCESS and retained in-frame rearrangements with V and J assigned. These tables miss some clones; where compared with another copy, unresolved V genes account for less than half of the shortfall, and the remainder is unexplained. The sample data list under 350,000 clones, and approximately 25% of these were observed just once. The ten biggest clones cover about 0.011% of the sample. Specimen: naive CD4+ T cells from blood. What the cell subset or site label conveys for this sample: true naive CD4+ T cells. Every receptor here comes from a woman under 40 with type 1 diabetes.

This clone has only a few counts. J is TRBJ1-2 and V is TRBV29-1; weak D call: TRBD1 (5 bases). Per germline, CDR1 SQVTM and CDR2 ANQGSEA. The V end was cut by 5 bases, the J end by 4 bases, with 8 bases between. The CDR3 contains 11 residues. CDR3 loop: CSVWGGYGYTF. DNA for the CDR3: TGCAGCGTTTGGGGGGGCTATGGCTACACCTTC.

The table lists this clone with a few counts. CDR3 bases: TGTGCCAGTAGTATCAGGAACTCCTACGAGCAGTACTTC. Its protein product is CASSIRNSYEQYF. The V call is TRBV19, the J call TRBJ2-7; D not resolved. Germline CDR1 is LNHDA and CDR2 is SQIVND (reference sequence). The CDR3 spans 13 residues. Deletions cut 3 bases from V and 0 bases from J, with 6 bases between.

The rearrangement uses TRBV30 and TRBJ2-7; TRBD1 agrees at 8 bases. The V segment lost 2 bases and the J segment 7 bases; nucleotides outside the gene matches: 13. The length of the CDR3 is 15 residues. Germline CDR1 is GTSNPN and CDR2 is SVGIG (reference sequence). The CDR3: CAWSLSSRGPREQYF. CDR3 coding DNA: TGTGCCTGGAGTTTGTCAAGCAGGGGGCCGCGGGAGCAGTACTTC.

The table lists this clone with a few counts. The genes are TRBV7-2 and TRBJ1-3, with D maybe TRBD1 (5 bases). Trimming stripped 1 base from V and 1 base from J, with 14 bases between. Germline V lookup: CDR1 SGHTA, CDR2 FQGNSA. CDR3 length equals 17 residues. CDR3 amino acids: CASSLGRGVSSGNTIYF. The CDR3 nucleotides are TGTGCCAGCAGCTTAGGAAGGGGCGTGAGTTCTGGAAACACCATATATTTT. Using reference TRBV7-2 and TRBJ1-3 for the parts outside the CDR3, the full variable domain is GAGVSQSPSNKVTEKGKDVELRCDPISGHTALYWYRQSLGQGLEFLIYFQGNSAPDKSGLPSDRFSAERTGGSVSTLTIQRTQQEDSAVYLCASSLGRGVSSGNTIYFGEGSWLTVV.

On this clone: Other DNA sequences in the same sample also yield this CDR3. The chain recombines TRBV21-1 with TRBJ2-5; the listed D gene, TRBD1, was not tested against the DNA. TRBV21-1 is classified as a pseudogene. This CDR3 is 13 amino acids long. The CDR3 nucleotides read TGTGCCAGCAGCAGGGACAGGGGAGAGACCCAGTACTTC. Translated, it gives CASSRDRGETQYF.